The clone carrying this TCR beta chain was found a few times. Its antigen is unidentified. Possible read error: a much larger clone is one base away. This sample was included in a study of regulatory T cells in long-lasting Graves disease. The CDR3 runs to 12 residues. V lost 3 bases and J lost 9, with 11 bases in between. Germline assignment: CDR1 SNHLY and CDR2 FYNNEI. In building TCR beta libraries, iRepertoire HTBI primers were used together with Arm-PCR of CDR3 regions. TCRdb recomputed calls from the multiplex PCR reads with MiXCR, one row per CDR3 protein. The sample holds under 800,000 distinct CDR3 sequences; around 15% are singletons and the top ten take 15% to 20%. Study-level findings and limits: Among samples with persistent disease, TRBV28, TRBJ1-2 and TRBJ2-5 were favored. Relative to new patients (roughly 1,000), persistent patients exhibited greater sharing of public clonotypes (about 3,000). Newly diagnosed Graves' patients exceeded persistent ones in TCR diversity.

Time point in this sample: newly diagnosed GD, antithyroid drugs for less than 3 months. Following extraction of RNA from PBMCs, that RNA was used to make the TCR library. In addition, the sample was reused for a study of T cells in Graves' hyperthyroidism and ophthalmopathy. That paper states: RT-PCR in the first round (using the HTBI primer set) targeted the TCR CDR3.

The sequence derives from a woman in her 30s with Graves disease. This chain connects TRBV2 to TRBJ1-1, with D unresolved. The source material was peripheral blood mononuclear cells (PBMCs), sampled at new diagnosis, from a patient treated with antithyroid drugs. CDR3 protein: CASSEFVTKAFF. CDR3 coding DNA: TGTGCCAGCAGTGAGTTTGTGACTAAAGCTTTCTTT.